The 2 T cell receptor beta chains below all came from one sample that was sequenced in a study of T-cell reconstitution after alpha-beta-depleted transplantation in children. Unique molecular identifiers tagged the TCRbeta library. From the PCR reads, TCRdb called clonotypes with MiXCR, one entry per CDR3 protein. The sample lists around 680,000 distinct CDR3 sequences, roughly 17% occurring once. Here the sequenced sample was PBMCs from the stem cell graft donor, taken from the stem cell graft. The source is a human donor who donated a stem cell graft to a child with acute myeloid leukemia.

Details on this clonotype: This sequence may be a read error, since a much larger clone differs from it by one base. The genes are TRBV20-1 and TRBJ2-1; D call uncertain. Germline V lookup: CDR1 DFQATT, CDR2 SNEGSKA (reference sequence). This CDR3 region has 16 residues. The CDR3 sequence is CSARDLGRSSYSEQFF. The CDR3 bases are TGCAGTGCTAGAGATCTAGGGCGGTCCTCCTACAGTGAGCAGTTCTTC.

The chain couples TRBV3-1 to TRBJ1-5; TRBD1 might be the D (6 bases). The V end lost 3 bases, the J end lost 4 bases, and 10 bases lay between the germline ends. This CDR3 comprises 14 residues. Looked up from germline, CDR1 is LGHDT and CDR2 is YNNKEL (reference sequence). CDR3 nucleotides: TGTGCCAGCAGCCACGGACAGATAAATCAGCCCCAGCATTTT. It codes for CASSHGQINQPQHF.